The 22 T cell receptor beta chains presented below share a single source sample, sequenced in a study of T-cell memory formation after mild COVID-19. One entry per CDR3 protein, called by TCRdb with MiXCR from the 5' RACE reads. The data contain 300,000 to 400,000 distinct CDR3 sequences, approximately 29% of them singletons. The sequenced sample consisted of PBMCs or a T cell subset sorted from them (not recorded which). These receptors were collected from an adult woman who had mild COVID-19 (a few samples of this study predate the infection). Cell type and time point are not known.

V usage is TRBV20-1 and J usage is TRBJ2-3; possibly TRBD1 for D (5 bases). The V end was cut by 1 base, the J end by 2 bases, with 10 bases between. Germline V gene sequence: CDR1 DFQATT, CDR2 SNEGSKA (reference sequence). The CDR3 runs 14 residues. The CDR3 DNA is TGCAGTGCTAGAGGTGGGGCTAACACAGATACGCAGTATTTT. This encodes CSARGGANTDTQYF.

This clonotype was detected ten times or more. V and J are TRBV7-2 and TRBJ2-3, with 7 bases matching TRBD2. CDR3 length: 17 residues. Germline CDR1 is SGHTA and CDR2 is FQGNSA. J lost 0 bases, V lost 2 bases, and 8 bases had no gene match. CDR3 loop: CASSLLGGGTSTDTQYF. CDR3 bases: TGTGCCAGCAGCTTATTGGGCGGGGGTACTAGCACAGATACGCAGTATTTT.

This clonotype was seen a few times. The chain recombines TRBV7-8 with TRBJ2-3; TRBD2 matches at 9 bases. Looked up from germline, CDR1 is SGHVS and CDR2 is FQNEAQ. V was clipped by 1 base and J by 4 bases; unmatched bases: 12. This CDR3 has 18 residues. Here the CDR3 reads CASSLEVSGLADPDTQYF. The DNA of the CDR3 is TGTGCCAGCAGCTTAGAAGTGTCGGGACTAGCTGACCCAGATACGCAGTATTTT.

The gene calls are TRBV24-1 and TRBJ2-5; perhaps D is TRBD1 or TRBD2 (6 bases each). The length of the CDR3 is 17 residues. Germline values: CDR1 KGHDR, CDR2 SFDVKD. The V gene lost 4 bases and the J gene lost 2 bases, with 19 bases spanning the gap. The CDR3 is CATSDPGAGDPQETQYF. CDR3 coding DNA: TGTGCCACCAGTGACCCGGGGGCAGGGGACCCGCAAGAGACCCAGTACTTC.

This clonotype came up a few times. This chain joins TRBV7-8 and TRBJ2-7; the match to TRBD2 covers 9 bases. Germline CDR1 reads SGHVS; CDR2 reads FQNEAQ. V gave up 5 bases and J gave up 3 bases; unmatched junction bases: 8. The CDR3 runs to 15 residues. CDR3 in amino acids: CASSPPGLAHYEQYF. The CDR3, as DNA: TGTGCCAGCAGCCCCCCCGGACTAGCGCACTACGAGCAGTACTTC.

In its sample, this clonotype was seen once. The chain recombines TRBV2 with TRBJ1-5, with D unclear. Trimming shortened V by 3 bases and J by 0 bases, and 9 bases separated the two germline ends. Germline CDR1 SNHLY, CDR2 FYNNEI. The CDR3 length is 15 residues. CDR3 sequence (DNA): TGTGCCAGCAGTGATCAAGGGTATAGCAATCAGCCCCAGCATTTT. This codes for CASSDQGYSNQPQHF.

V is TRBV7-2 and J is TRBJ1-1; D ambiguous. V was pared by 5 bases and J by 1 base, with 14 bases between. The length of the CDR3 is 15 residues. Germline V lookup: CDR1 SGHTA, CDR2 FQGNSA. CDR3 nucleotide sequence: TGTGCCAGCAGCCACCGACGGAAGAGGAACACTGAAGCTTTCTTT. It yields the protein CASSHRRKRNTEAFF. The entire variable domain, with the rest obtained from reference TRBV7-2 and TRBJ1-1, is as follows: GAGVSQSPSNKVTEKGKDVELRCDPISGHTALYWYRQSLGQGLEFLIYFQGNSAPDKSGLPSDRFSAERTGGSVSTLTIQRTQQEDSAVYLCASSHRRKRNTEAFFGQGTRLTVV.

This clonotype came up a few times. CDR3 protein: CASSQGQRVVTEAFF. The DNA for the CDR3 is TGCGCCAGCAGCCAAGGACAGAGAGTCGTAACTGAAGCTTTCTTT. J is TRBJ1-1 and V is TRBV4-1, with D tentatively TRBD1 (5 bases). The CDR3 consists of 15 residues. V was cut by 1 base and J by 5 bases, with 14 bases left in between. CDR1 and CDR2 (germline): MGHRA, YSYEKL.

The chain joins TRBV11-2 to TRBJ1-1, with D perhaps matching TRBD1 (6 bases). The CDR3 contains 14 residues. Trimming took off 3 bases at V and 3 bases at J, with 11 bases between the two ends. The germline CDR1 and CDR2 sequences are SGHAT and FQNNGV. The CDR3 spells CASSFRGMDTEAFF. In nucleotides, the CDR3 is TGTGCCAGCAGCTTTAGGGGGATGGACACTGAAGCTTTCTTT.

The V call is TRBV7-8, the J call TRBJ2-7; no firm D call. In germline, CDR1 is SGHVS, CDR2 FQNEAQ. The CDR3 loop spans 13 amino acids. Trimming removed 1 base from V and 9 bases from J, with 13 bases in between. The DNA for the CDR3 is TGTGCCAGCAGCTTAGGGCCCTCGGGTGGGCAGTACTTC. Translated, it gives CASSLGPSGGQYF.

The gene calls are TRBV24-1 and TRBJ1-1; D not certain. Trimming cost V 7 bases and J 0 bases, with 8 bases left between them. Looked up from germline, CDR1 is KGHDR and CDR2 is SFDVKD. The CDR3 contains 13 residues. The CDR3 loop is CATRPPVNTEAFF. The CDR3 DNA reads TGTGCCACCAGGCCCCCAGTGAACACTGAAGCTTTCTTT.

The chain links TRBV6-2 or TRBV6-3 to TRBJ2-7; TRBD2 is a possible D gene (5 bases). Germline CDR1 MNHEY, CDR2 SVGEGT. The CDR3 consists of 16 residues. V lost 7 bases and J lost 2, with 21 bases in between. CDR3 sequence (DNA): TGTGCCAGCATGGGTCCACTGGGAGCGGTTGCCTACGAGCAGTACTTC. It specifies CASMGPLGAVAYEQYF.

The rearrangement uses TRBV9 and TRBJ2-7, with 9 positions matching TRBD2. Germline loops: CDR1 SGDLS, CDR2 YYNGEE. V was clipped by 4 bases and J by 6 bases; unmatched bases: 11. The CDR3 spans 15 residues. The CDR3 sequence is CASSSGAGGPGEQYF. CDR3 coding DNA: TGTGCCAGCAGCAGTGGGGCGGGAGGGCCTGGCGAGCAGTACTTC.

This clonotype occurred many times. CDR3: CASSVAATGVVDTQYF. The CDR3 DNA reads as TGTGCCAGCAGCGTCGCCGCGACAGGGGTTGTGGATACGCAGTATTTT. The chain combines TRBV9 with TRBJ2-3; 8 bases map to TRBD1. V lost 2 bases to trimming and J lost 6 bases; unmatched junction nucleotides: 11. CDR3 size: 16 residues. Per germline, CDR1 SGDLS and CDR2 YYNGEE.

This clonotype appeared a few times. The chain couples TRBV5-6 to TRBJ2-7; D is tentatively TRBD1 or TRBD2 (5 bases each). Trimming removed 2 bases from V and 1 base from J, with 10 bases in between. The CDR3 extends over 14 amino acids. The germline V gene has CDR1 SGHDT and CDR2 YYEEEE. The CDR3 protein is CASSFPGRSYEQYF. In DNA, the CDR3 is TGTGCCAGCAGCTTCCCGGGACGGTCCTACGAGCAGTACTTC.

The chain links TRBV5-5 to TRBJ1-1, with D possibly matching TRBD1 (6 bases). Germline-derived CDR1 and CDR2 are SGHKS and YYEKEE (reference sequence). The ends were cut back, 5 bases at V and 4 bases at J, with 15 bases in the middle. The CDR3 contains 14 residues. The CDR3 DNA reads TGTGCCAGCAGGGAGGGGGTTTGGGTCACTGAAGCTTTCTTT. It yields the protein CASREGVWVTEAFF.

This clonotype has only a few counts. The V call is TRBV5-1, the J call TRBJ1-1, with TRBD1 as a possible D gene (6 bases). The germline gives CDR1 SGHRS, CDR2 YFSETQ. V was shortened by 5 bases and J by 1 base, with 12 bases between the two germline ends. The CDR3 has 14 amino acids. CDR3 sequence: CASRAGDTNTEAFF. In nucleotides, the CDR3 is TGCGCCAGCAGGGCAGGGGACACGAACACTGAAGCTTTCTTT. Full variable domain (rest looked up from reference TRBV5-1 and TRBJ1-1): KAGVTQTPRYLIKTRGQQVTLSCSPISGHRSVSWYQQTPGQGLQFLFEYFSETQRNKGNFPGRFSGRQFSNSRSEMNVSTLELGDSALYLCASRAGDTNTEAFFGQGTRLTVV.

CDR3 nucleotide sequence: TGTGCCAGCAGCGAGGACAGGAACACTGAAGCTTTCTTT. Its protein product is CASSEDRNTEAFF. This chain connects TRBV11-1 to TRBJ1-1; a weak D match, TRBD1 (6 bases). The V and J ends lost 5 bases and 1 base respectively, with 8 bases between them. This CDR3 has 13 residues. Germline V lookup: CDR1 SGHAT, CDR2 FQDESV (reference sequence).

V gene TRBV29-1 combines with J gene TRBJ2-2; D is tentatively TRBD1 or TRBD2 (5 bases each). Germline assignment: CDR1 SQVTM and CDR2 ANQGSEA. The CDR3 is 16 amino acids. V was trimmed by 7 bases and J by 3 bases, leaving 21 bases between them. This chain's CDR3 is CSATPGASRDTGELFF. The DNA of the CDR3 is TGCAGCGCTACGCCCGGGGCTAGCAGGGACACCGGGGAGCTGTTTTTT.

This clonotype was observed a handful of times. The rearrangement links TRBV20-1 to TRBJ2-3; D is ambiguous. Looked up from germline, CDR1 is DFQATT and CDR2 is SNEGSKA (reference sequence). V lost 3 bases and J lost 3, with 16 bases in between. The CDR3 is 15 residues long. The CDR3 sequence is CSASPAGQGTDTQYF. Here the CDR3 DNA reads TGCAGTGCTAGCCCCGCCGGTCAAGGGACAGATACGCAGTATTTT.

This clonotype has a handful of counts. The DNA for the CDR3 is TGTGCCAGCAGCTACCCTCGCGGGGCTTTTTACGAGCAGTACTTC. Translated: CASSYPRGAFYEQYF. The chain links TRBV7-2 to TRBJ2-7; TRBD2 might be the D (6 bases). The CDR3 runs to 15 residues. Per germline, CDR1 SGHTA and CDR2 FQGNSA. The germline V and J ends were trimmed by 4 bases and 4 bases, with 17 bases remaining between them.

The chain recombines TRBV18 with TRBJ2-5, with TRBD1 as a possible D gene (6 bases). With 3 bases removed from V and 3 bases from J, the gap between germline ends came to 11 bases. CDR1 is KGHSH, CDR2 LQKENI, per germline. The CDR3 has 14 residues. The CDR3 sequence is CASSPGAGEETQYF. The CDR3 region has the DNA TGTGCCAGCTCACCGGGGGCCGGGGAAGAGACCCAGTACTTC.